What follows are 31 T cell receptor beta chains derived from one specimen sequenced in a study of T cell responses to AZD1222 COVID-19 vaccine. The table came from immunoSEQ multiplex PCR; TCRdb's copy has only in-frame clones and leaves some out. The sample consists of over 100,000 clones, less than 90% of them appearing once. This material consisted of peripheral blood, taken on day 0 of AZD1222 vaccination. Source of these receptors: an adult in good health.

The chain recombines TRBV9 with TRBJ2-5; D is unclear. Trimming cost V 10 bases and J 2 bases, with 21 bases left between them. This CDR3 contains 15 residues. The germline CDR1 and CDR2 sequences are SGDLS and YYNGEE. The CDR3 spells CAGTKGYLRQETQYF. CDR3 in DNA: TGTGCCGGCACCAAGGGTTACCTTCGGCAAGAGACCCAGTACTTC.

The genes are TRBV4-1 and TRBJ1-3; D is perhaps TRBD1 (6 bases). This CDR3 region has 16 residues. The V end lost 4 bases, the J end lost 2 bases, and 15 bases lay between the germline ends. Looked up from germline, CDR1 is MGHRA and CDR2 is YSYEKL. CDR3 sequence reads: CASSLGGGSPGNTIYF. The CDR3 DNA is TGCGCCAGCAGCCTTGGAGGGGGGTCTCCTGGAAACACCATATATTTT.

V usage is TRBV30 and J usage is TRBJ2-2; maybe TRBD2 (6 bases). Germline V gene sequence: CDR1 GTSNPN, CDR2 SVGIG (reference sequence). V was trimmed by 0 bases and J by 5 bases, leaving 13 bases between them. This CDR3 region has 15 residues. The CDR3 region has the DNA TGTGCCTGGAGTGTAGGGCGGAGGGGTACCGGGGAGCTGTTTTTT. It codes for CAWSVGRRGTGELFF.

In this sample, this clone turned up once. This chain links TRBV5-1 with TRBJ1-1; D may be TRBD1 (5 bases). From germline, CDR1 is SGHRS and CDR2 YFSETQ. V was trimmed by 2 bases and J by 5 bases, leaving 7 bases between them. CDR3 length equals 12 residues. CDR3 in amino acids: CASSLEGTEAFF. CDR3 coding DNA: TGCGCCAGCAGCTTAGAGGGGACTGAAGCTTTCTTT.

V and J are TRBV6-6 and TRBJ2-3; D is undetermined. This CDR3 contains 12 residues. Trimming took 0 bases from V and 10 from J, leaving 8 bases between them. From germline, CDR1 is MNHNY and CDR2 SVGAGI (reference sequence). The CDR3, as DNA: TGTGCCAGCAGTTACTCGTCAGGTTCGCAGTATTTT. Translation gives CASSYSSGSQYF.

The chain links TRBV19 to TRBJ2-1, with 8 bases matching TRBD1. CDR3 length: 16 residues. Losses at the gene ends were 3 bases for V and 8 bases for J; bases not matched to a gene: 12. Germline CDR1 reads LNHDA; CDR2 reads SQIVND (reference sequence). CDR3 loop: CASSMPRTGSGHEQFF. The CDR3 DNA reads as TGTGCCAGTAGTATGCCCCGGACAGGGTCTGGTCATGAGCAGTTCTTC.

CDR3 DNA: TGCGCCAGCCTGGGCGGTAATGAGCAGTTCTTC. Amino acid sequence: CASLGGNEQFF. This rearrangement joins TRBV5-1 to TRBJ2-1; D is ambiguous. The CDR3 spans 11 residues. The germline gives CDR1 SGHRS, CDR2 YFSETQ. Trimming took 7 bases from V and 7 from J, leaving 9 bases between them.

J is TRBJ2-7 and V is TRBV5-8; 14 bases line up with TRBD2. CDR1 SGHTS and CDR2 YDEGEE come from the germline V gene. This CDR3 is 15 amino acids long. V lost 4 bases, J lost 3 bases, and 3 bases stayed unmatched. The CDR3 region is CASSRLAGGSYEQYF. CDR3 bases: TGTGCCAGCAGCAGACTAGCGGGGGGGAGCTACGAGCAGTACTTC.

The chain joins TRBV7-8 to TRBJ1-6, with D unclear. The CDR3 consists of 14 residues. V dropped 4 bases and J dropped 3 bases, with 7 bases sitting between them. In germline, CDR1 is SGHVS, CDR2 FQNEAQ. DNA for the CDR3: TGTGCCAGCAGCTACCCTGGCTATAATTCACCCCTCCACTTT. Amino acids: CASSYPGYNSPLHF.

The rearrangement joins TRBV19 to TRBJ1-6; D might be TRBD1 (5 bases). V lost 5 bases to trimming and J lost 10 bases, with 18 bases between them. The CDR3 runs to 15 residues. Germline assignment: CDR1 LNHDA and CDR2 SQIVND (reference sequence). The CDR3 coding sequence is TGTGCCAGTAGTCCCGGGGCTCCATGGAGGTCACCCCTCCACTTT. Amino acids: CASSPGAPWRSPLHF.

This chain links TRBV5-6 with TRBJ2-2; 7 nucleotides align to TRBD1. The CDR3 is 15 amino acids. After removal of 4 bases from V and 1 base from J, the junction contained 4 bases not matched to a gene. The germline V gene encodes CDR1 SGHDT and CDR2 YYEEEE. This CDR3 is CASSGRDRNTGELFF. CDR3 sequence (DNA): TGTGCCAGCAGCGGCCGGGACAGGAACACCGGGGAGCTGTTTTTT.

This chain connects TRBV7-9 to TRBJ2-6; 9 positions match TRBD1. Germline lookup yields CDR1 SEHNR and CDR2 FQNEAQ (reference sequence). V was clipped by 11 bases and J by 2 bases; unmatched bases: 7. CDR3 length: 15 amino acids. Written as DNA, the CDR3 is TGTGCCGTCGAGACAGGGGGACCTGGGGCCAACGTCCTGACTTTC. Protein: CAVETGGPGANVLTF.

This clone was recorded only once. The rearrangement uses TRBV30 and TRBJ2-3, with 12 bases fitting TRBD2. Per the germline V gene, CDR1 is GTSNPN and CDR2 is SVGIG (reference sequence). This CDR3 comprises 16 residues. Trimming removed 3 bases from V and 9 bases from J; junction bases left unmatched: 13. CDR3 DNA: TGTGCCTGGAGGCCCGTTGCCCTAGCGGGAGGGGCCACGCAGTATTTT. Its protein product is CAWRPVALAGGATQYF.

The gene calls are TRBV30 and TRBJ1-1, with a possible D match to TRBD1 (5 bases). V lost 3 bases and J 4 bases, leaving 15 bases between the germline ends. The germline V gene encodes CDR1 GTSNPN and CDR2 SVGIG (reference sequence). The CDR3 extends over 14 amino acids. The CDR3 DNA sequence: TGTGCCTGGAGCCGCGGGGCTGACGGCACTGAAGCTTTCTTT. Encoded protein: CAWSRGADGTEAFF.

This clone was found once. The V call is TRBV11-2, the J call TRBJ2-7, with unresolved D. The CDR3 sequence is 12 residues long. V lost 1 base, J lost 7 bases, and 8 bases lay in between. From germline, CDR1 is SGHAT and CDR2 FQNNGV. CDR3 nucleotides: TGTGCCAGCAGCTTAGCCCTCCGGGAGCAGTACTTC. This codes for CASSLALREQYF.

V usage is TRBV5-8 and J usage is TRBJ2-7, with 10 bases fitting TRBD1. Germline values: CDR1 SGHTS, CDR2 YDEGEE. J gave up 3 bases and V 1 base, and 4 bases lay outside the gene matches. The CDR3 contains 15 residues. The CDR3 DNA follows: TGTGCCAGCAGCTTGTATCGGACAGGGGGCTACGAGCAGTACTTC. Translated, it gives CASSLYRTGGYEQYF.

The CDR3 nucleotides read TGTGCCTGGAGTGAGTCAAGTTCCGAGCAGTACTTC. This encodes CAWSESSSEQYF. This sequence joins TRBV30 and TRBJ2-7, with D unclear. CDR3 length: 12 residues. Germline V gene lookup returns CDR1 GTSNPN and CDR2 SVGIG (reference sequence). V dropped 1 base and J dropped 6 bases, with 10 bases sitting between them.

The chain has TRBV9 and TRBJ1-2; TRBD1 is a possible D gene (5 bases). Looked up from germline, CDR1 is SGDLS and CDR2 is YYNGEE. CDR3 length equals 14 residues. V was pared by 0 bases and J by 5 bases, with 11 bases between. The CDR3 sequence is CASSVGGDGYGYTF. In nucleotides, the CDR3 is TGTGCCAGCAGCGTAGGGGGGGACGGGTATGGCTACACCTTC.

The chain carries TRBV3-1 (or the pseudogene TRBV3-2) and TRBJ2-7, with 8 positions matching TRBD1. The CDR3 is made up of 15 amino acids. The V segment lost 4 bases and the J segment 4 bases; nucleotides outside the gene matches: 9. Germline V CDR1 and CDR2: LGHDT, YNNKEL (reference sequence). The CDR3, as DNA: TGTGCCAGCAGCCGCGGACAGGGAATCTCTTACGAGCAGTACTTC. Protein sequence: CASSRGQGISYEQYF.

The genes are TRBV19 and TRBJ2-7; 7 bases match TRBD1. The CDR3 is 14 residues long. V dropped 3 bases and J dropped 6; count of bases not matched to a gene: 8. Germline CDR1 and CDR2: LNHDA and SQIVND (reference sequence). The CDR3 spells CASSIREGALEQYF. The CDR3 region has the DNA TGTGCCAGTAGTATCAGAGAGGGGGCTCTCGAGCAGTACTTC.

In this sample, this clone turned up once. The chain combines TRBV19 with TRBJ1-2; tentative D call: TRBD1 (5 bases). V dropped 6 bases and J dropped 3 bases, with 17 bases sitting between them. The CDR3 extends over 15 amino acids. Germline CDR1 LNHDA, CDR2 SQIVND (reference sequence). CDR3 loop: CASSTPGRGDYGYTF. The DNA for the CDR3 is TGTGCCAGTAGCACGCCGGGACGGGGGGACTATGGCTACACCTTC. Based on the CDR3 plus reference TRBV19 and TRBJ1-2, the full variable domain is DGGITQSPKYLFRKEGQNVTLSCEQNLNHDAMYWYRQDPGQGLRLIYYSQIVNDFQKGDIAEGYSVSREKKESFPLTVTSAQKNPTAFYLCASSTPGRGDYGYTFGSGTRLTVV.

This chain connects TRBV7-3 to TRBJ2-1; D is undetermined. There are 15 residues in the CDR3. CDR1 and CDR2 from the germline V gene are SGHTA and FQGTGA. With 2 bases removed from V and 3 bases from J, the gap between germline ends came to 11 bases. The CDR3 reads CASSLGPGIYNEQFF. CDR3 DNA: TGTGCCAGCAGCTTAGGTCCTGGGATCTACAATGAGCAGTTCTTC. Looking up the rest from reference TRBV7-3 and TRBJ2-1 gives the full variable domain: GAGVSQTPSNKVTEKGKYVELRCDPISGHTALYWYRQSLGQGPEFLIYFQGTGAADDSGLPNDRFFAVRPEGSVSTLKIQRTERGDSAVYLCASSLGPGIYNEQFFGPGTRLTVL.

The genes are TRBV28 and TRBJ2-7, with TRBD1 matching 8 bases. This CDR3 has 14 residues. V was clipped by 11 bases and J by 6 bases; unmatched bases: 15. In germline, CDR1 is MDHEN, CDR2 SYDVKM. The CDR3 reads CAHRRGQVTSEQYF. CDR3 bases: TGTGCCCACCGCAGGGGACAGGTGACCAGCGAGCAGTACTTC. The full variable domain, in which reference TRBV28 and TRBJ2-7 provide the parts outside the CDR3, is DVKVTQSSRYLVKRTGEKVFLECVQDMDHENMFWYRQDPGLGLRLIYFSYDVKMKEKGDIPEGYSVSREKKERFSLILESASTNQTSMYLCAHRRGQVTSEQYFGPGTRLTVT.

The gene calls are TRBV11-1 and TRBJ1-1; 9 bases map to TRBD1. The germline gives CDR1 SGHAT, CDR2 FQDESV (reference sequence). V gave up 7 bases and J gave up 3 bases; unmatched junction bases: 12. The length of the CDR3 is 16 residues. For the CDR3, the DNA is TGTGCCAGCACCGTACAGGGGGCGGGGACGGACACTGAAGCTTTCTTT. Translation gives CASTVQGAGTDTEAFF. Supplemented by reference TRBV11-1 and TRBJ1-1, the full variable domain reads EAEVAQSPRYKITEKSQAVAFWCDPISGHATLYWYRQILGQGPELLVQFQDESVVDDSQLPKDRFSAERLKGVDSTLKIQPAELGDSAMYLCASTVQGAGTDTEAFFGQGTRLTVV.

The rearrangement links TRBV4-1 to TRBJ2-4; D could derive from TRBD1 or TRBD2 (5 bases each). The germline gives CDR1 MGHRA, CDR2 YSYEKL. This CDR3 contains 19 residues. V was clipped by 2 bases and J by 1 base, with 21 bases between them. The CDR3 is CASSQYGTSPSWAKNIQYF. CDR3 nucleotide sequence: TGCGCCAGCAGCCAATACGGGACCTCACCCTCGTGGGCCAAAAACATTCAGTACTTC.

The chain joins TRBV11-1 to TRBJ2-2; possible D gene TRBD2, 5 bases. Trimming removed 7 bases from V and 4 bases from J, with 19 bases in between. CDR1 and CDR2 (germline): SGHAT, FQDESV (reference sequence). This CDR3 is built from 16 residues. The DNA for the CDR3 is TGTGCCAGCACCCCGGCCACTAGTTTTCTCACCGGGGAGCTGTTTTTT. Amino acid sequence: CASTPATSFLTGELFF.

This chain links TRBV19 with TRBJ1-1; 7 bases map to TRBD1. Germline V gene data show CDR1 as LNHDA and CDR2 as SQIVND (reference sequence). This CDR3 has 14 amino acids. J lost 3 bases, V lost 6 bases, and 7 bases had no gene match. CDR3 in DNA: TGTGCCAGTAGACCGGGACAGCAAGACACTGAAGCTTTCTTT. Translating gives CASRPGQQDTEAFF.

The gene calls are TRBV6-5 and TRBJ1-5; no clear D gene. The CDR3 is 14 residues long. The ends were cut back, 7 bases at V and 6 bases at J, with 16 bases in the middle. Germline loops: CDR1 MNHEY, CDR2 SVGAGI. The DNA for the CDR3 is TGTGCCAGCACCGGCGGGCTAGAGGGTCAGCCCCAGCATTTT. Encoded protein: CASTGGLEGQPQHF.

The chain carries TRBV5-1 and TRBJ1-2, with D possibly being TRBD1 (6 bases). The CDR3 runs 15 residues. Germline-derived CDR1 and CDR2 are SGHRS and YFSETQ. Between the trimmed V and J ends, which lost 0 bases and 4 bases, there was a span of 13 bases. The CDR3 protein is CASSLEGQGSYGYTF. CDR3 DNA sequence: TGCGCCAGCAGCTTGGAGGGCCAGGGGTCCTATGGCTACACCTTC.

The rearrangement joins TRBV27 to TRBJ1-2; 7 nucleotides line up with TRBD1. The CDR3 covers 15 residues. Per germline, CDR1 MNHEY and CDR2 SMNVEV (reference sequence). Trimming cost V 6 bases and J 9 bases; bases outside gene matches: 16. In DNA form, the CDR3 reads TGTGCCAGCAGGACCGGGACAGCTGCCTTCTCTAGCTACACCTTC. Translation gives CASRTGTAAFSSYTF.

The CDR3 DNA reads as TGTGCCAGCACTTTTTTAGTGGCGGGGTCGAAGGAAAAACTGTTTTTT. Translated, it gives CASTFLVAGSKEKLFF. The rearrangement uses TRBV28 and TRBJ1-4; D unresolved. Germline CDR1 and CDR2: MDHEN and SYDVKM. V was cut by 7 bases and J by 8 bases, with 23 bases left in between. The CDR3 is 16 residues long.